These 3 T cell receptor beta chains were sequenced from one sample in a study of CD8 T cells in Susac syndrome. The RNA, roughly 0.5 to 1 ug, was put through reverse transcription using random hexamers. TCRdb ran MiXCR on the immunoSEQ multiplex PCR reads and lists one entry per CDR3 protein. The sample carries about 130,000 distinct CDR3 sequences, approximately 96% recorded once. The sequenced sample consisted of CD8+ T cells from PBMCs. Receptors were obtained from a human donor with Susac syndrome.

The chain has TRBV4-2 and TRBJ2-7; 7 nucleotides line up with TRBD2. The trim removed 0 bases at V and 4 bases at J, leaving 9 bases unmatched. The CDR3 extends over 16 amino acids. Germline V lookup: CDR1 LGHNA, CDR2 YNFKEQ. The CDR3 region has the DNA TGTGCCAGCAGCCAAGAAAAAGGAACGGGGGGATACGAGCAGTACTTC. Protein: CASSQEKGTGGYEQYF.

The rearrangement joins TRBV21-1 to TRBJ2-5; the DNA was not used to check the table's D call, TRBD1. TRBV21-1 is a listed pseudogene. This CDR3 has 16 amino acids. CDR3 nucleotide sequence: TGTGCCAGCAGCAAATACGCCAGGGGGGGCGGAGAGACCCAGTACTTC. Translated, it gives CASSKYARGGGETQYF.

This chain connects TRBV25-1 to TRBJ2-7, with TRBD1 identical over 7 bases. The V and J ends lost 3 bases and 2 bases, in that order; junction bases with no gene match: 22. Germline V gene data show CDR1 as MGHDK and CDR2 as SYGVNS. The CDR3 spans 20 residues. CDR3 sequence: CASSDEGVGTVTKIPYEQYF. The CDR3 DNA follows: TGTGCCAGCAGTGACGAGGGGGTCGGGACAGTTACCAAAATCCCCTACGAGCAGTACTTC.